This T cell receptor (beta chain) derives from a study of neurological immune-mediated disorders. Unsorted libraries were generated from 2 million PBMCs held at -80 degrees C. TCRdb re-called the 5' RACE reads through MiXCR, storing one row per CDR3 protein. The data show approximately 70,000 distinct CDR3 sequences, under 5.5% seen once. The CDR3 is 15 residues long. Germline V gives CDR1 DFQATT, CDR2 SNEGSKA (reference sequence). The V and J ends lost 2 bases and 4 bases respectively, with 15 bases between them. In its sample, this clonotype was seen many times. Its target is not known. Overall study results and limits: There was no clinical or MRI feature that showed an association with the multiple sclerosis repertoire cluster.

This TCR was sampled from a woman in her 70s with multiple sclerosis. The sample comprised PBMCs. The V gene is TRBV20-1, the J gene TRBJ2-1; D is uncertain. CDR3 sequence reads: CSARPSRNLYNEQFF. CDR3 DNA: TGCAGTGCTAGACCATCTAGAAACCTATACAATGAGCAGTTCTTC.